This TCR beta chain was captured by sequencing in a study of radiation and T cells in renal cell carcinoma. The repertoire was sequenced with immunoSEQ multiplex PCR; TCRdb's copy has only in-frame clones and lacks some. The sample shows roughly 140,000 clones, approximately 90% of them seen only once. Time point defined: blood 2 weeks post-SBRT. Treatment in this sample: 15 Gy SBRT to primary tumor, nephrectomy 4 weeks later. The sample in question was blood, obtained from a patient whose treatment included radiotherapy and nephrectomy. The sequence was obtained from a woman aged 45-60 years with renal cell carcinoma.

The CDR3 loop reads CASRRDRVAEEQYF. The DNA for the CDR3 is TGTGCCAGCAGGAGGGACAGGGTCGCGGAGGAGCAGTACTTC. The chain couples TRBV11-2 to TRBJ2-7, with TRBD1 identical over 9 bases. The trim removed 6 bases at V and 7 bases at J, leaving 10 bases unmatched. CDR3 size: 14 residues. Germline V gene data show CDR1 as SGHAT and CDR2 as FQNNGV.